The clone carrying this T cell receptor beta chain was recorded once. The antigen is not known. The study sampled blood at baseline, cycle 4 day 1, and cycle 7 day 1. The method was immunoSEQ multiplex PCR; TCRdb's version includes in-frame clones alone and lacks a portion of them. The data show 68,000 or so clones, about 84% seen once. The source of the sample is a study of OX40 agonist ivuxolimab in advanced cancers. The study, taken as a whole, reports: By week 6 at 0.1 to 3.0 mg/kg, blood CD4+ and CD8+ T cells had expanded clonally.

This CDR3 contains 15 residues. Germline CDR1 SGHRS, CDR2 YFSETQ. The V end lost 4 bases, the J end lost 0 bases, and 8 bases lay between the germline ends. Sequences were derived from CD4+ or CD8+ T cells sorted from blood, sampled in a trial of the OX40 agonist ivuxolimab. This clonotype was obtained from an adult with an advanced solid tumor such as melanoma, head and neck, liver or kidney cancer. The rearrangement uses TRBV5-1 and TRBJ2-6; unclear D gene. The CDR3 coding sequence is TGCGCCAGCAGCCCTTCCCTCTCTGGGGCCAACGTCCTGACTTTC. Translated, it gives CASSPSLSGANVLTF.